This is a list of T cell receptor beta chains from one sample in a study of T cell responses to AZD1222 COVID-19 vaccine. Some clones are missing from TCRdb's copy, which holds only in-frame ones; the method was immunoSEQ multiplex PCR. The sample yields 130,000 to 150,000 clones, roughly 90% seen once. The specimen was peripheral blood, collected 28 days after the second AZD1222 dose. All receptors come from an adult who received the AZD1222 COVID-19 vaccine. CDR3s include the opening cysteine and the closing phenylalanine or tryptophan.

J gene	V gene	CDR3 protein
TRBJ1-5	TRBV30	CAWSVGYNQPQHF
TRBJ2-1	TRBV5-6	CASSRTSGIANEQFF
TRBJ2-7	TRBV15	CATSRDQDRAYEQYF
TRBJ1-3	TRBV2	CASVRGTGGNTIYF
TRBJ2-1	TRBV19	CATSTGIYNEQFF
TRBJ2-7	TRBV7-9	CASSLGGASYEQYF
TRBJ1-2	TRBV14	CASSQDLLGTGSNYGYTF
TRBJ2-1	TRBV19	CASSIDGTSGTSNEQFF
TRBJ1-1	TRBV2	CASSERPVDVNTEAFF
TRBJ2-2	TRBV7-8	CASSPEPGLAGGDTGELFF
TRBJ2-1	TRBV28	CASSLGAAGGYNEQFF
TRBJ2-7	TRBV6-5	CASSPGEFYEQYF
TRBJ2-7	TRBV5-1	CASSLEAESYEQYF
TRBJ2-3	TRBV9	CASSVGRLASTDTQYF
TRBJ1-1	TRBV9	CASSVGYTGNTEAFF
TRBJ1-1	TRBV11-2	CASSPDFGRTEAFF